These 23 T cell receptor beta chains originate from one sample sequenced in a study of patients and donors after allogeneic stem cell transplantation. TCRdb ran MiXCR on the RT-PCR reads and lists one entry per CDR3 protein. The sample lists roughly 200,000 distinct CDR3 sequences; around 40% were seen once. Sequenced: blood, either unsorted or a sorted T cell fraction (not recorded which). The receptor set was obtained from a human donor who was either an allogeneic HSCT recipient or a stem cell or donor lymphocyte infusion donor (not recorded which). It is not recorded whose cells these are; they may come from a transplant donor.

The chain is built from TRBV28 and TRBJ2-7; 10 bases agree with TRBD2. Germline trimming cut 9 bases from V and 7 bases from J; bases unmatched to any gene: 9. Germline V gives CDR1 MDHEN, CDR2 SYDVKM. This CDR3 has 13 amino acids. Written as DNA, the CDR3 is TGTGCCAGTCTTTCGCTAGCGGGGGTAGAGCAGTACTTC. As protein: CASLSLAGVEQYF. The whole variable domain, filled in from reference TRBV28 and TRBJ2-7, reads DVKVTQSSRYLVKRTGEKVFLECVQDMDHENMFWYRQDPGLGLRLIYFSYDVKMKEKGDIPEGYSVSREKKERFSLILESASTNQTSMYLCASLSLAGVEQYFGPGTRLTVT.

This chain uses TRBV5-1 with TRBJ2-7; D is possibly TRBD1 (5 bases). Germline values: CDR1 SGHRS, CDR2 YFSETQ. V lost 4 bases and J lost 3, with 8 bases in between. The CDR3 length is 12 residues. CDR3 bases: TGCGCCAGCAGCCGGACACTCTACGAGCAGTACTTC. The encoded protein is CASSRTLYEQYF.

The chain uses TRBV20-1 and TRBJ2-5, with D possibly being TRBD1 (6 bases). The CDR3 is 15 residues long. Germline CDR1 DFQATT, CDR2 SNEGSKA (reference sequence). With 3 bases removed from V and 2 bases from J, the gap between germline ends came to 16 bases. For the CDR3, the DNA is TGCAGTGCTAGGGGCAGGGGTGTCCCACAAGAGACCCAGTACTTC. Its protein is CSARGRGVPQETQYF.

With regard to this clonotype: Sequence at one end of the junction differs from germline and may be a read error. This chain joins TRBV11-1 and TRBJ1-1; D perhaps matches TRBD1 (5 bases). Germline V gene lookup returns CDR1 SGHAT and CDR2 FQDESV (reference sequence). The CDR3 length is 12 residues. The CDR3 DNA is TGTGCCAGCAGCTTAGAGGGGAGGAAGAAGCTCTTT. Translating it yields CASSLEGRKKLF. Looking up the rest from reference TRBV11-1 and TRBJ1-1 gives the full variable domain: EAEVAQSPRYKITEKSQAVAFWCDPISGHATLYWYRQILGQGPELLVQFQDESVVDDSQLPKDRFSAERLKGVDSTLKIQPAELGDSAMYLCASSLEGRKKLFGQGTRLTVV.

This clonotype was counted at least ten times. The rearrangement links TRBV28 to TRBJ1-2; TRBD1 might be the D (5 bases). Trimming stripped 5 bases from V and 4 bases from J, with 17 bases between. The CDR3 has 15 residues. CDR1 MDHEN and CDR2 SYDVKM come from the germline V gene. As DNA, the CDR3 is TGTGCCAGCAGTGCCCGCGGGGACGGAGTCTATGGCTACACCTTC. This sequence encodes CASSARGDGVYGYTF.

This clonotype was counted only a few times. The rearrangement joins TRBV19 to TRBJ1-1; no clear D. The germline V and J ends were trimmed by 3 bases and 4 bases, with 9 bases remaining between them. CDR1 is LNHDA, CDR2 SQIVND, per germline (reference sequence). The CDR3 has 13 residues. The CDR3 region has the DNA TGTGCCAGTAGTATGAGAGGAGGCACTGAAGCTTTCTTT. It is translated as CASSMRGGTEAFF.

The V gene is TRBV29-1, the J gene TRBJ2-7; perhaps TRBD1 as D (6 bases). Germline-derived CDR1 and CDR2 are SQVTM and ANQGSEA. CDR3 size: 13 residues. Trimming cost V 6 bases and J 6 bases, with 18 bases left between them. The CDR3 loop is CSVADRLQGEQYF. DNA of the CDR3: TGCAGCGTAGCAGACAGGCTCCAGGGCGAGCAGTACTTC.

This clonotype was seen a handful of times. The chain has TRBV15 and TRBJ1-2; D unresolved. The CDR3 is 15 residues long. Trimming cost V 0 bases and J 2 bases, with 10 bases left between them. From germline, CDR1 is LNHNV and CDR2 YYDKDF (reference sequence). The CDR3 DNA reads TGTGCCACCAGCAGAGATAGCGCCATCAACTATGGCTACACCTTC. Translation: CATSRDSAINYGYTF.

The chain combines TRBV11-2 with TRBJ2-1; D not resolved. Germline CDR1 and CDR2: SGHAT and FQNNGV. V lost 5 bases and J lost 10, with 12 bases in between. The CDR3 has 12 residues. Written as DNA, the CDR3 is TGTGCCAGCAGCCGCTCGGGTAACGAGCAGTTCTTC. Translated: CASSRSGNEQFF.

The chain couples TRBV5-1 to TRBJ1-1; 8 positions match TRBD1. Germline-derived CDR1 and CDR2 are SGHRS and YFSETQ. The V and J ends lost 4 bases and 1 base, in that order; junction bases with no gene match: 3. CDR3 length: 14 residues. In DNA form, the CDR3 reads TGCGCCAGCAGCCGGACAGGGCAGAACACTGAAGCTTTCTTT. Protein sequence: CASSRTGQNTEAFF.

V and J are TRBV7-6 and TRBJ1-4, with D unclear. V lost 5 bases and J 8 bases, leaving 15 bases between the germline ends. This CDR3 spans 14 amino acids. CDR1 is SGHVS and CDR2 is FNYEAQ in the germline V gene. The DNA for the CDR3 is TGTGCCAGCAGCCGTATGGATCTTGGGGAAAAACTGTTTTTT. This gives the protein CASSRMDLGEKLFF.

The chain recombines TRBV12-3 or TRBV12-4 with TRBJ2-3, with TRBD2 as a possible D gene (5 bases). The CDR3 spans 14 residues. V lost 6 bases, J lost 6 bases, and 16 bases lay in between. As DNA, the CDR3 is TGTGCCAGCAGATACCCGCGGAGGCGGGATACGCAGTATTTT. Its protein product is CASRYPRRRDTQYF.

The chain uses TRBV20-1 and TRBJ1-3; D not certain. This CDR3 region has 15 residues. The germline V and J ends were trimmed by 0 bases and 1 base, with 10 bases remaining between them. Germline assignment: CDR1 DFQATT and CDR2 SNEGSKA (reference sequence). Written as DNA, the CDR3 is TGCAGTGCTAGAGATGTAAGCTCGTCTGGAAACACCATATATTTT. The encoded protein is CSARDVSSSGNTIYF.

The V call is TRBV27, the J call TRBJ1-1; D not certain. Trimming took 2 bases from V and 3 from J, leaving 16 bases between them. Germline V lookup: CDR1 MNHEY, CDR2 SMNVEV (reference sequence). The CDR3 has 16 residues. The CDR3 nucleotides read TGTGCCAGCAGTTTAGGCGGACCTACGGGGTACACTGAAGCTTTCTTT. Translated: CASSLGGPTGYTEAFF.

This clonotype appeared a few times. CDR3 residues: CASSLVSNTEAFF. The CDR3 DNA reads TGTGCCAGCAGTTTAGTCTCGAACACTGAAGCTTTCTTT. The chain couples TRBV27 to TRBJ1-1; D remains unclear. Trimming left V 2 bases short and J 1 base short, with 5 bases between. The CDR3 length is 13 residues. Per germline, CDR1 MNHEY and CDR2 SMNVEV (reference sequence).

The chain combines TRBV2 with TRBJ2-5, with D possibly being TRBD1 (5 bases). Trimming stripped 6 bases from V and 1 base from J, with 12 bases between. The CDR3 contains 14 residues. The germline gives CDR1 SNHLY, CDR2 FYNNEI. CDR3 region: CASRTDSLQETQYF. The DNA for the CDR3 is TGTGCCAGCAGAACCGACAGCCTCCAAGAGACCCAGTACTTC. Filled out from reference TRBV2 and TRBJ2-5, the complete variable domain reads EPEVTQTPSHQVTQMGQEVILRCVPISNHLYFYWYRQILGQKVEFLVSFYNNEISEKSEIFDDQFSVERPDGSNFTLKIRSTKLEDSAMYFCASRTDSLQETQYFGPGTRLLVL.

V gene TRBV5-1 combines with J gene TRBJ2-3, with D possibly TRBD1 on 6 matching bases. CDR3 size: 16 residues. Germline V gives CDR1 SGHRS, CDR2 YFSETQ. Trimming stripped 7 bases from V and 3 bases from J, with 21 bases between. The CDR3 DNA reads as TGCGCCAGCGGACCAAGACAGGACCGCAGGACAGATACGCAGTATTTT. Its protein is CASGPRQDRRTDTQYF.

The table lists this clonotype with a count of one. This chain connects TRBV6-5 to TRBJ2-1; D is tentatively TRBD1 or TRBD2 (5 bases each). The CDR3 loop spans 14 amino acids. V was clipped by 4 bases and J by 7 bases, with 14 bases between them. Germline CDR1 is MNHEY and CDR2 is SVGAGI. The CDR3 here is CASSSPGRENEQFF. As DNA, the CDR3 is TGTGCCAGCAGTTCCCCCGGCAGGGAGAATGAGCAGTTCTTC.

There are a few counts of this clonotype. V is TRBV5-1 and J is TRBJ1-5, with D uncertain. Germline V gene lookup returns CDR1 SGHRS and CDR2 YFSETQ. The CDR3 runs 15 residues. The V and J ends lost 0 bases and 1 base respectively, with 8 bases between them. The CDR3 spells CASSLDPTSNQPQHF. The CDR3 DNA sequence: TGCGCCAGCAGCTTGGATCCGACCAGCAATCAGCCCCAGCATTTT.

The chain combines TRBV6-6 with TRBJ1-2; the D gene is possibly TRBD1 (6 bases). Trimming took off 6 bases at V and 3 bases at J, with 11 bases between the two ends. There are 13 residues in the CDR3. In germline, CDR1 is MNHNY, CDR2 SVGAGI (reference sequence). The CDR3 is CASRLQGYYGYTF. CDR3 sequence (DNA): TGTGCCAGCAGACTACAGGGTTACTATGGCTACACCTTC.

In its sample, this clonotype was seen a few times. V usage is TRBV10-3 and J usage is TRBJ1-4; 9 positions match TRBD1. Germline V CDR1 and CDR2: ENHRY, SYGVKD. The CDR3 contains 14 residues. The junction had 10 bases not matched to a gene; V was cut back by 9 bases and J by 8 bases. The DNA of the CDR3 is TGTGCCATTAGCGGGACAGGGAGGTCGGAAAAACTGTTTTTT. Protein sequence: CAISGTGRSEKLFF.

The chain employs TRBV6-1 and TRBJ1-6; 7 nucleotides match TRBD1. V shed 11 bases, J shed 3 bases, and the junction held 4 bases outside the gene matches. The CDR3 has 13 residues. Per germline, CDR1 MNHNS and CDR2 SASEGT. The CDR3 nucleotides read TGTGCCTGCGGGACAGACTATAATTCACCCCTCCACTTT. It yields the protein CACGTDYNSPLHF.

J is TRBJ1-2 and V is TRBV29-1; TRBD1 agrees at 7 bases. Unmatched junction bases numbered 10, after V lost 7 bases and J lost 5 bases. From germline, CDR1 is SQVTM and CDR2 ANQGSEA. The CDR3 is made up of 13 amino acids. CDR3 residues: CSASRDRLYGYTF. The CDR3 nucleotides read TGCAGCGCGAGCCGGGACAGATTATATGGCTACACCTTC.